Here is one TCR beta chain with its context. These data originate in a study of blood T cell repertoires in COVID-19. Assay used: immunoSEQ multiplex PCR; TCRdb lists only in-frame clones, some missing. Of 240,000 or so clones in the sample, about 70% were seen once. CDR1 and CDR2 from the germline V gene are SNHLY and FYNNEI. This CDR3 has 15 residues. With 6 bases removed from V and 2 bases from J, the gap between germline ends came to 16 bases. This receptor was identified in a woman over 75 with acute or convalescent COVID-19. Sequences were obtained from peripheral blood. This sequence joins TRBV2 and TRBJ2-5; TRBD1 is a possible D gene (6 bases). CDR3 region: CASRNRDIHQETQYF. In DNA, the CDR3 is TGTGCCAGCAGAAACCGGGACATTCATCAAGAGACCCAGTACTTC. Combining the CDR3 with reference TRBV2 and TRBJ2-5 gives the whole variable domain EPEVTQTPSHQVTQMGQEVILRCVPISNHLYFYWYRQILGQKVEFLVSFYNNEISEKSEIFDDQFSVERPDGSNFTLKIRSTKLEDSAMYFCASRNRDIHQETQYFGPGTRLLVL.